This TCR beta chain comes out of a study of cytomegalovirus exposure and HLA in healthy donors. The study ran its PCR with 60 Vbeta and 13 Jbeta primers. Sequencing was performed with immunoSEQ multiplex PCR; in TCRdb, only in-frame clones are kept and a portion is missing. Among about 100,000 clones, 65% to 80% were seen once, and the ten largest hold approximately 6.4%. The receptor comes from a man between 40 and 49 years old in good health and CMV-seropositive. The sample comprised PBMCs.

CDR3 DNA sequence: TGTGCCAGCAGCTTAGGAGGAAGGGAGACCCAGTACTTC. Translating gives CASSLGGRETQYF. The rearrangement links TRBV7-2 to TRBJ2-5; the D is unclear. Germline V CDR1 and CDR2: SGHTA, FQGNSA. The CDR3 consists of 13 residues. The V end lost 1 base, the J end lost 5 bases, and 8 bases lay between the germline ends. The full variable domain, with the rest looked up from reference TRBV7-2 and TRBJ2-5, is GAGVSQSPSNKVTEKGKDVELRCDPISGHTALYWYRQSLGQGLEFLIYFQGNSAPDKSGLPSDRFSAERTGGSVSTLTIQRTQQEDSAVYLCASSLGGRETQYFGPGTRLLVL.